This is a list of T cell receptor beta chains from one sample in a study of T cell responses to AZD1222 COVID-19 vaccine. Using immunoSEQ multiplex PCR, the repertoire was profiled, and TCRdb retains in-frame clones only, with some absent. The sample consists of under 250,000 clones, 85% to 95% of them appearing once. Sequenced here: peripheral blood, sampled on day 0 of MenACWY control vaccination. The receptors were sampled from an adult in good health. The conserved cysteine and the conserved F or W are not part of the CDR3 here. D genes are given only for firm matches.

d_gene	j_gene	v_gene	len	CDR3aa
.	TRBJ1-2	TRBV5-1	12	ASSFGQGIDGYT
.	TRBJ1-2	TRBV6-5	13	ASSLTSPVHYGYT
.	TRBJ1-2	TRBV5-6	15	ASSFRSYEETNYGYT
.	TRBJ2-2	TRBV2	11	ASSELRKGELF
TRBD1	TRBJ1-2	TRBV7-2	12	ASSSRQGYYGYT
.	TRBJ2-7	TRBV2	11	ASSEGRGREQY
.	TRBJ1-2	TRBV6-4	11	ASSESFNYGYT
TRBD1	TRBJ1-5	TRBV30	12	AWTRQGASQPQH
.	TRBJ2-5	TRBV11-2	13	ASSLASGPQETQY
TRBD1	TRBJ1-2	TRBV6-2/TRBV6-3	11	ASSRDRDYGYT
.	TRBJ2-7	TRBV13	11	ASSFLSSYEQY
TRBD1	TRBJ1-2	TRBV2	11	ASSGQGIYGYT
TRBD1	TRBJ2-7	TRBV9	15	ASSANGDRPTSYEQY
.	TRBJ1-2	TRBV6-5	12	ASSSDIPNYGYT
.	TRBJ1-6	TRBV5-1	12	ASSFRGSNSPLH
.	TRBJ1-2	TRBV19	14	ASTPISGQGSYGYT
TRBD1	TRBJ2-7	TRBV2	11	ARQGERSYEQY
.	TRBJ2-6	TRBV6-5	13	ASKDGLSGANVLT
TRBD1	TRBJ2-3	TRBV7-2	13	ASSSGQGSTDTQY
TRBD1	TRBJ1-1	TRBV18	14	ASSLGGTGVNTEAF
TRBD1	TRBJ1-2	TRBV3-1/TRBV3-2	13	ASSPTRRTGPGYT
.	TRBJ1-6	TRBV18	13	ASSHSSSYNSPLH
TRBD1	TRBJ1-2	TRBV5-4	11	ASSGQGLYGYT
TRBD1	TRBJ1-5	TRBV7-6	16	ASSLGPLTGGRNQPQH
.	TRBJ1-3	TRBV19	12	ASSIGRSGNTIY
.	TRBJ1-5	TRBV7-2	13	ASSSQGYPNQPQH
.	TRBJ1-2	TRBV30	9	ASTTGNSYT
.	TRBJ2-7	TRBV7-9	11	ASSSLAGFEQY
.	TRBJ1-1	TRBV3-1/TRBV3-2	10	ASSRTGRRAF
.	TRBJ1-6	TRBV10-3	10	AIKQENSPLH
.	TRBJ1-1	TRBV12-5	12	ASGLGGGASEAF
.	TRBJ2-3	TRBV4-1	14	ASSQDGRSRTDTQY
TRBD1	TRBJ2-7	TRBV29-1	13	SVVNDRGVSYEQY
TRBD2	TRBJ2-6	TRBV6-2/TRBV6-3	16	ASSYRGLEESGANVLT
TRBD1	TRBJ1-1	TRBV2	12	ANSFDRVGTEAF
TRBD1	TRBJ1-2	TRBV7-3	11	ASSPRQGLGYT
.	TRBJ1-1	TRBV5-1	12	ASSLQEFDTEAF
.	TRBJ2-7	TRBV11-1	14	ASSLGVRGPYDEQY
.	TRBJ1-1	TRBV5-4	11	ASSLPEKSEAF
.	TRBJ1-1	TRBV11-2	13	ASSLNFVPNTEAF
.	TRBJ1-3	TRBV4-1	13	ASSPTGTHGNTIY
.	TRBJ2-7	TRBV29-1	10	SVGMSSYEQY
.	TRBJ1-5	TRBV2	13	ASSEIPISNQPQH
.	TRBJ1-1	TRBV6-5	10	ASSYVGAEAF
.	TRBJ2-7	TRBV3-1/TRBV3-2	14	ASSARTVSLTYEQY
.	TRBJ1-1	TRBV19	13	ASSPGPRGYTEAF